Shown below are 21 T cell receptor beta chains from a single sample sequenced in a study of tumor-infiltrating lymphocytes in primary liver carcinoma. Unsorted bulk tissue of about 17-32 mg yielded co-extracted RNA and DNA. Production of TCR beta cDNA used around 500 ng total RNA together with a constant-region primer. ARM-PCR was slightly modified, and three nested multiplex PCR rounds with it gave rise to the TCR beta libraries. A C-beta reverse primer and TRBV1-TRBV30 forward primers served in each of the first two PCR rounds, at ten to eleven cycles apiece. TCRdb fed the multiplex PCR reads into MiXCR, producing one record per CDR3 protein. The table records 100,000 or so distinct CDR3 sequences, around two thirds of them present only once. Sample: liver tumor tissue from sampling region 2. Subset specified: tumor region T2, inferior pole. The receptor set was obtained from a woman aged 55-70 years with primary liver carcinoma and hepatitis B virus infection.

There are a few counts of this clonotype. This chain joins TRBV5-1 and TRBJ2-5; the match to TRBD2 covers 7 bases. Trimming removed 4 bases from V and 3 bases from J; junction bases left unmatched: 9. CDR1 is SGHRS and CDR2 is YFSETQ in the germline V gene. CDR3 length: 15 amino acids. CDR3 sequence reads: CASSTMGGPKETQYF. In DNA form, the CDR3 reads TGCGCCAGCAGCACCATGGGAGGGCCGAAAGAGACCCAGTACTTC. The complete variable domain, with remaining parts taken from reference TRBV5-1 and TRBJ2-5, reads KAGVTQTPRYLIKTRGQQVTLSCSPISGHRSVSWYQQTPGQGLQFLFEYFSETQRNKGNFPGRFSGRQFSNSRSEMNVSTLELGDSALYLCASSTMGGPKETQYFGPGTRLLVL.

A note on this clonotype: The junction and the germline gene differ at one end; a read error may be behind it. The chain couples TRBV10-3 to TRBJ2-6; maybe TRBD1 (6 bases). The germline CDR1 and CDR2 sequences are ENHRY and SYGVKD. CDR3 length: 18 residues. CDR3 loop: CVISTSETGLSGANVLTF. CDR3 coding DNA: TGTGTCATCAGTACATCCGAGACAGGCCTCTCTGGGGCCAACGTCCTGACTTTC.

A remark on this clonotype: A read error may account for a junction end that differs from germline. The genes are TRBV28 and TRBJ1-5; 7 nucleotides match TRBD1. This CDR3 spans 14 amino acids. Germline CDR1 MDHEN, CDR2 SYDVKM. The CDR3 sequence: CVSSSGGIDQPQHF. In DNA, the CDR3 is TGTGTCAGCAGTTCAGGGGGGATCGATCAGCCCCAGCATTTT.

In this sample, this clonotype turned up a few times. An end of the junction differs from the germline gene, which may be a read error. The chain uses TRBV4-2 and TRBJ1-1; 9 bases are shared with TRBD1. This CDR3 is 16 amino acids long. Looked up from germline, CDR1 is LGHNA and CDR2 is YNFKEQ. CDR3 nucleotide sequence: TGTGTCAGCAGCCAAGATACAGGGGGCGCGGGGACTGAAACTTTCTTT. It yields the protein CVSSQDTGGAGTETFF.

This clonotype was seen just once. As DNA, the CDR3 is TGTGCCAGCAGCTTAGGATACAGGGAGGTCACGGATACGCAGTATTTT. This encodes CASSLGYREVTDTQYF. The J gene is TRBJ2-3, the V gene TRBV7-9, with D perhaps matching TRBD1 or TRBD2 (6 bases each). The V and J ends lost 1 base and 6 bases respectively, with 17 bases between them. This CDR3 comprises 16 residues. CDR1 is SEHNR and CDR2 is FQNEAQ in the germline V gene (reference sequence).

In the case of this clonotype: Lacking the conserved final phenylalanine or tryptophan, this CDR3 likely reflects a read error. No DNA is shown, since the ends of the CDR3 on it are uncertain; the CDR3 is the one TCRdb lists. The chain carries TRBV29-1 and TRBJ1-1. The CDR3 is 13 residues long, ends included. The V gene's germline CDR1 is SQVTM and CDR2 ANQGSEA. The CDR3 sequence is CSVEEQTNTEALL.

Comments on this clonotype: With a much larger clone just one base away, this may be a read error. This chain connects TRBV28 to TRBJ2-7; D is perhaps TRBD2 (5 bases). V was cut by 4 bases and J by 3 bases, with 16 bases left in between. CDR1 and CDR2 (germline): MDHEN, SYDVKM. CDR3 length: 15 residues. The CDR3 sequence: CASSSLRGSLYEQYF. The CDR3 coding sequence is TGTGCCAGCAGTTCCCTTCGGGGATCCCTCTACGAGCAGTACTTC.

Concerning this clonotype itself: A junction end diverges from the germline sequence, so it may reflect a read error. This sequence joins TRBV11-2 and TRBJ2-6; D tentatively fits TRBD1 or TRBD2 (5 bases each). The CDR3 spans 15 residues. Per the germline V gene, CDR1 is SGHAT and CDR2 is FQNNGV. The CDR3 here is CASSLQGAGANALTF. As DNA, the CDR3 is TGTGCCAGCAGCCTTCAGGGAGCCGGGGCCAACGCCCTGACTTTC.

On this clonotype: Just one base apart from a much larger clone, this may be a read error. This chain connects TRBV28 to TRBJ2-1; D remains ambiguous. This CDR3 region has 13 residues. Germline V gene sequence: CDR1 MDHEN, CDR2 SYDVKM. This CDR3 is CVSRPSSYNEQFF. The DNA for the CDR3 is TGTGTCAGCAGGCCGAGCTCCTACAATGAGCAGTTCTTC.

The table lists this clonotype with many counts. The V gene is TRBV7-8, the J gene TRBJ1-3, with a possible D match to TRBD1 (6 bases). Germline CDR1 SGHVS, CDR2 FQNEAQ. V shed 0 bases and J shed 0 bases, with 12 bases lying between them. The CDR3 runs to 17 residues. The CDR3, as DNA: TGTGCCAGCAGCTTAGCGTTTCGGGGGGCCTCTGGAAACACCATATATTTT. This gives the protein CASSLAFRGASGNTIYF.

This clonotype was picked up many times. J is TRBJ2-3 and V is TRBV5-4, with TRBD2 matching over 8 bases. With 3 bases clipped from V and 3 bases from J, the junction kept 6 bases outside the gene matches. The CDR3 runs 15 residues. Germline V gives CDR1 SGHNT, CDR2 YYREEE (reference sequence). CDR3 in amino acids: CASSSGLAVTDTQYF. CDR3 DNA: TGTGCCAGCAGCTCCGGACTAGCAGTGACAGATACGCAGTATTTT.

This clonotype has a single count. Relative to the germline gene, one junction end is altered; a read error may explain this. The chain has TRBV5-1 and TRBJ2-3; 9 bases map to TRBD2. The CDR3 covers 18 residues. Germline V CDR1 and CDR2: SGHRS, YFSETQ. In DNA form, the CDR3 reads TGCGCCAGTAGCTCCCAACACGGACAGCGGGGGGGCACAGATACGCAGTATTTT. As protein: CASSSQHGQRGGTDTQYF.

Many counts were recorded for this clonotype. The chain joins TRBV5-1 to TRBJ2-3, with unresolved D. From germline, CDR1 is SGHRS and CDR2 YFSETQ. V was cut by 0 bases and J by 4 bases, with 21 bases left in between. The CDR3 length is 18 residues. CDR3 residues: CASSLGTTSKSGADTQYF. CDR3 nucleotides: TGCGCCAGCAGCTTGGGTACCACATCTAAATCGGGTGCAGATACGCAGTATTTT.

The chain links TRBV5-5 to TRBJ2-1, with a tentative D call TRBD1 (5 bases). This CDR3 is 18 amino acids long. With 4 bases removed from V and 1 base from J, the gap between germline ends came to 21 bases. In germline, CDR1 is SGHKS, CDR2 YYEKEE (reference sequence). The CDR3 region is CASSPVGVRANSYNEQFF. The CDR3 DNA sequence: TGTGCCAGCAGCCCGGTGGGCGTCAGGGCAAATTCCTACAATGAGCAGTTCTTC.

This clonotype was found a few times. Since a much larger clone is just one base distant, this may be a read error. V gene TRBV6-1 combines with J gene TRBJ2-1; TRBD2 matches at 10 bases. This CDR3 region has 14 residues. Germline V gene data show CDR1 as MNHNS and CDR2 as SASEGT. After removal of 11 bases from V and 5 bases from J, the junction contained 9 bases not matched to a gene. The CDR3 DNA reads TGTGCCGGCGCTAGCGGGAGTCGGCACAATGAGCAGTTCTTC. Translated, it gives CAGASGSRHNEQFF.

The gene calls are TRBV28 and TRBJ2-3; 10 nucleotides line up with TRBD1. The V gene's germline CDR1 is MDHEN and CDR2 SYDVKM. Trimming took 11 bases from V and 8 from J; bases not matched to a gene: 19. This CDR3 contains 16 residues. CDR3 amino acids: CASHPGQGWGVGTQYF. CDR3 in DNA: TGTGCCTCGCACCCGGGACAGGGGTGGGGCGTAGGTACGCAGTATTTT.

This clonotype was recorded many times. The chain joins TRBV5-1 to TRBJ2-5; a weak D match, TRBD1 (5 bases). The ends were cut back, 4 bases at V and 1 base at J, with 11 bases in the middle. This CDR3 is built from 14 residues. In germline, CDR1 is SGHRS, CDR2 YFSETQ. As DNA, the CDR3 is TGCGCCAGCAGCCGGATCGACAGCCAAGAGACCCAGTACTTC. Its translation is CASSRIDSQETQYF.

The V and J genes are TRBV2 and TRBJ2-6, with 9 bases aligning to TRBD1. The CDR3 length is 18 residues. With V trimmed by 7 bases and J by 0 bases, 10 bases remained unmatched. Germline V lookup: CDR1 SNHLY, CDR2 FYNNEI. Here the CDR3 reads CASTQGAGLSSGANVLTF. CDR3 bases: TGTGCCAGCACACAGGGGGCGGGTCTGTCCTCTGGGGCCAACGTCCTGACTTTC.

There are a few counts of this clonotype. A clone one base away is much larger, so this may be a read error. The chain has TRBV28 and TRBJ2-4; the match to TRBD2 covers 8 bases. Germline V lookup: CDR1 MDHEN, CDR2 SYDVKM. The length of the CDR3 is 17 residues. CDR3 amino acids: CAGSSPGLAINKNIQYF. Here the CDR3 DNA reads TGTGCCGGCAGTTCTCCAGGACTAGCCATCAACAAAAACATTCAGTACTTC. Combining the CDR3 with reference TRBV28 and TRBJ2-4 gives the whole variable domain DVKVTQSSRYLVKRTGEKVFLECVQDMDHENMFWYRQDPGLGLRLIYFSYDVKMKEKGDIPEGYSVSREKKERFSLILESASTNQTSMYLCAGSSPGLAINKNIQYFGAGTRLSVL.

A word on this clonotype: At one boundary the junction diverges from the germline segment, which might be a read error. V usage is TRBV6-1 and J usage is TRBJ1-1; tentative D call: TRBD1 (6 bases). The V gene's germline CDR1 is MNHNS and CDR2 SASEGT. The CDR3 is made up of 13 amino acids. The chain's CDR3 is CASSWGANTEVFF. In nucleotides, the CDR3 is TGTGCCAGTAGTTGGGGGGCCAACACTGAAGTTTTCTTT.

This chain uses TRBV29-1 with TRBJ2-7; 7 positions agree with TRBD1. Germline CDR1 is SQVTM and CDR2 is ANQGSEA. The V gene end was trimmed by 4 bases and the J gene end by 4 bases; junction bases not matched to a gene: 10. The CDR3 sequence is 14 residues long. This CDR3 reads CSVAGTEATYEQYF. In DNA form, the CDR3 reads TGCAGCGTTGCTGGGACAGAGGCAACATACGAGCAGTACTTC.